The 15 T cell receptor beta chains presented below share a single source sample, sequenced in a study of blood T cell repertoires in COVID-19. Clones were sequenced by immunoSEQ multiplex PCR, and TCRdb holds only the in-frame ones, with some missing. The sample records approximately 240,000 clones, less than 90% being singletons. Sequencing was performed on PBMCs or T cells enriched from blood (not recorded which). These receptors originate from a woman between 45 and 65 years old in a cohort exposed to, infected with or recovered from COVID-19 (not recorded which).

The chain has TRBV30 and TRBJ1-1; D gene unclear. The CDR3 has 12 amino acids. Trimming took off 4 bases at V and 1 base at J, with 7 bases between the two ends. Per germline, CDR1 GTSNPN and CDR2 SVGIG (reference sequence). CDR3 region: CAWMRGNTEAFF. The CDR3 coding sequence is TGTGCCTGGATGAGAGGGAACACTGAAGCTTTCTTT.

This rearrangement joins TRBV5-4 to TRBJ1-6; D is perhaps TRBD1 (5 bases). Per the germline V gene, CDR1 is SGHNT and CDR2 is YYREEE (reference sequence). CDR3 size: 16 residues. The V end was cut by 0 bases, the J end by 9 bases, with 16 bases between. The CDR3 is CASSLAVTASTSPLHF. The CDR3 region has the DNA TGTGCCAGCAGCTTGGCCGTGACAGCCTCTACTTCACCCCTCCACTTT.

This CDR3 is CASSGGTGRTETQYF. CDR3 nucleotide sequence: TGTGCCAGCAGCGGCGGGACAGGGAGGACGGAGACCCAGTACTTC. The chain joins TRBV9 to TRBJ2-5; 9 bases are a match to TRBD1. Germline V gene lookup returns CDR1 SGDLS and CDR2 YYNGEE. There are 15 residues in the CDR3. The V and J ends lost 3 bases and 5 bases, in that order; junction bases with no gene match: 8.

This clone has a single count. This sequence joins TRBV7-9 and TRBJ1-2; D is unresolved. Germline V gene data show CDR1 as SEHNR and CDR2 as FQNEAQ (reference sequence). The CDR3 is made up of 14 amino acids. The germline V and J ends were trimmed by 0 bases and 2 bases, with 7 bases remaining between them. The CDR3 spells CASSLANKNYGYTF. Written as DNA, the CDR3 is TGTGCCAGCAGCTTAGCTAACAAGAACTATGGCTACACCTTC. Based on the CDR3 plus reference TRBV7-9 and TRBJ1-2, the full variable domain is DTGVSQNPRHKITKRGQNVTFRCDPISEHNRLYWYRQTLGQGPEFLTYFQNEAQLEKSRLLSDRFSAERPKGSFSTLEIQRTEQGDSAMYLCASSLANKNYGYTFGSGTRLTVV.

The rearrangement links TRBV5-4 to TRBJ1-6, with 7 bases fitting TRBD1. Looked up from germline, CDR1 is SGHNT and CDR2 is YYREEE (reference sequence). The CDR3 is made up of 17 amino acids. V gave up 3 bases and J gave up 3 bases; unmatched junction bases: 9. The CDR3 nucleotides are TGTGCCAGCAGCTCGTCCGTAGGGACAGACTATAATTCACCCCTCCACTTT. Its protein product is CASSSSVGTDYNSPLHF.

This clone was recorded only once. The chain joins TRBV7-9 to TRBJ1-2; the D gene is possibly TRBD1 (5 bases). Germline V gives CDR1 SEHNR, CDR2 FQNEAQ (reference sequence). This CDR3 has 15 amino acids. V was cut by 1 base and J by 6 bases, with 15 bases left in between. The CDR3 DNA sequence: TGTGCCAGCAGCTTAGGAGCGCTGTCCAGGGATGGCTACACCTTC. It encodes CASSLGALSRDGYTF.

This chain links TRBV9 with TRBJ2-3, with TRBD2 matching over 7 bases. V shed 3 bases, J shed 2 bases, and the junction held 12 bases outside the gene matches. CDR1 SGDLS and CDR2 YYNGEE come from the germline V gene. The CDR3 sequence is 17 residues long. The CDR3: CASSAPLSGAATDTQYF. In DNA, the CDR3 is TGTGCCAGCAGCGCTCCTCTGAGCGGGGCGGCCACAGATACGCAGTATTTT.

This clone was seen only a few times. This chain joins TRBV7-2 and TRBJ2-3; 8 bases fit TRBD2. V shed 0 bases and J 2 bases; nucleotides not matched to a gene: 10. Germline CDR1 reads SGHTA; CDR2 reads FQGNSA. CDR3 size: 18 residues. CDR3 sequence: CASSLAQWAGGDTDTQYF. The CDR3 nucleotides are TGTGCCAGCAGCTTAGCGCAATGGGCGGGGGGTGACACAGATACGCAGTATTTT.

The chain carries TRBV29-1 and TRBJ1-2; TRBD1 is a possible D gene (5 bases). Trimming removed 7 bases at V and 2 bases at J, with 14 bases between. The CDR3 spans 13 residues. The germline V gene encodes CDR1 SQVTM and CDR2 ANQGSEA. CDR3 sequence (DNA): TGCAGCGCCGGGGACTGGACCAACTATGGCTACACCTTC. Its protein product is CSAGDWTNYGYTF. The whole variable domain, remainder taken from reference TRBV29-1 and TRBJ1-2, is SAVISQKPSRDICQRGTSLTIQCQVDSQVTMMFWYRQQPGQSLTLIATANQGSEATYESGFVIDKFPISRPNLTFSTLTVSNMSPEDSSIYLCSAGDWTNYGYTFGSGTRLTVV.

The CDR3 nucleotides are TGTGCCAGCTCTCCCTTCCGGGACAGGGGAAGTGGTGAAGCTTTCTTT. Residues: CASSPFRDRGSGEAFF. The chain recombines TRBV18 with TRBJ1-1, with 10 bases identical to TRBD1. The V segment lost 6 bases and the J segment 7 bases; nucleotides outside the gene matches: 14. CDR1 and CDR2 (germline): KGHSH, LQKENI. This CDR3 contains 16 residues.

The J gene is TRBJ2-3, the V gene TRBV18; D is uncertain. V lost 3 bases, J lost 0 bases, and 10 bases lay in between. Germline-derived CDR1 and CDR2 are KGHSH and LQKENI. The CDR3 has 15 amino acids. CDR3 residues: CASSPWASSTDTQYF. CDR3 nucleotide sequence: TGTGCCAGCTCACCCTGGGCGAGTAGCACAGATACGCAGTATTTT.

A few counts support this clone. The V call is TRBV4-2, the J call TRBJ2-7; the match to TRBD2 covers 7 bases. There are 16 residues in the CDR3. The trim removed 2 bases at V and 4 bases at J, leaving 11 bases unmatched. Germline-derived CDR1 and CDR2 are LGHNA and YNFKEQ. CDR3 nucleotides: TGTGCCAGCAGCCAACTTCTAAGGACTAGTTCGTACGAGCAGTACTTC. Amino acid sequence: CASSQLLRTSSYEQYF.

The chain joins TRBV6-6 to TRBJ2-7; 7 nucleotides align to TRBD1. The CDR3 covers 18 residues. Germline V lookup: CDR1 MNHNY, CDR2 SVGAGI (reference sequence). V trimming: 5 bases; J trimming: 1 base; junction bases outside the gene matches: 17. CDR3 loop: CASSLTPTRGRQSYEQYF. In DNA form, the CDR3 reads TGTGCCAGCAGTCTCACCCCAACTAGGGGGCGCCAATCCTACGAGCAGTACTTC.

V is TRBV15 and J is TRBJ1-3, with 7 bases lining up with TRBD1. The trim removed 5 bases at V and 4 bases at J, leaving 5 bases unmatched. The CDR3 loop spans 14 amino acids. CDR1 and CDR2 from the germline V gene are LNHNV and YYDKDF (reference sequence). The CDR3 nucleotides read TGTGCCACCAGCCCACAGGGGATGGGAAACACCATATATTTT. Its translation: CATSPQGMGNTIYF.

The rearrangement uses TRBV5-6 and TRBJ1-1, with D tentatively TRBD1 (6 bases). Trimming removed 1 base from V and 3 bases from J, with 19 bases in between. This CDR3 comprises 17 residues. Germline-derived CDR1 and CDR2 are SGHDT and YYEEEE. The CDR3: CASSLWGRWFVDTEAFF. The DNA of the CDR3 is TGTGCCAGCAGCTTGTGGGGGCGATGGTTCGTGGACACTGAAGCTTTCTTT.